This entry lists 17 T cell receptor beta chains sequenced from one sample in a study of type 1 regulatory T cells. MiXCR, run by TCRdb on the reads, gives a single entry per CDR3 protein. The repertoire includes 25,000 or so distinct CDR3 sequences, approximately 77% of them detected once, and roughly 14% sits in the top ten. No cognate antigen is known for these TCRs. Sequencing was done on a sample of cultured T cells, either the whole culture or a sorted T cell fraction (not recorded which). Subset here: Tr1-enriched cell product generated in vitro against host alloantigens. Every receptor here comes from a human donor in good health.

The V and J genes are TRBV12-3 or TRBV12-4 and TRBJ1-2; 8 nucleotides align to TRBD1. V trimming: 3 bases; J trimming: 4 bases; junction bases outside the gene matches: 13. This CDR3 is built from 17 residues. In DNA, the CDR3 is TGTGCCAGCAGTTTGACAGGGGCGCAGACTATCATCTATGGCTACACCTTC. This gives the protein CASSLTGAQTIIYGYTF.

The chain carries TRBV9 and TRBJ1-3; 11 positions match TRBD1. CDR1 and CDR2 (germline): SGDLS, YYNGEE. The V gene end was trimmed by 4 bases and the J gene end by 2 bases; junction bases not matched to a gene: 8. The CDR3 has 17 residues. CDR3 residues: CASSPQGQGATGNTIYF. The CDR3 bases are TGTGCCAGCAGCCCTCAAGGACAGGGGGCGACTGGAAACACCATATATTTT.

The V and J genes are TRBV12-3 or TRBV12-4 and TRBJ1-5; a weak D match, TRBD1 (6 bases). This CDR3 region has 12 residues. Trimming left V 7 bases short and J 11 bases short, with 15 bases between. The chain's CDR3 is CASKGGHGAQHF. The CDR3 nucleotides read TGTGCCAGCAAGGGGGGCCACGGGGCCCAGCATTTT.

V gene TRBV5-1 combines with J gene TRBJ2-2; tentatively, D is TRBD2 (5 bases). This CDR3 has 16 amino acids. Between the trimmed V and J ends, which lost 0 bases and 2 bases, there was a span of 11 bases. From germline, CDR1 is SGHRS and CDR2 YFSETQ. The CDR3 DNA reads as TGCGCCAGCAGCTTGGGCCCTAGGACTAACACCGGGGAGCTGTTTTTT. Residues: CASSLGPRTNTGELFF.

The chain links TRBV29-1 to TRBJ2-1; D perhaps matches TRBD1 (6 bases). Germline values: CDR1 SQVTM, CDR2 ANQGSEA. The germline V and J ends were trimmed by 4 bases and 0 bases, with 10 bases remaining between them. The CDR3 loop spans 14 amino acids. The CDR3 is CSVGGRGSYNEQFF. The DNA for the CDR3 is TGCAGCGTTGGGGGCAGGGGCTCCTACAATGAGCAGTTCTTC.

The V and J genes are TRBV18 and TRBJ2-4; maybe TRBD1 (6 bases). V was pared by 2 bases and J by 0 bases, with 17 bases between. Germline V gene lookup returns CDR1 KGHSH and CDR2 LQKENI. The CDR3 runs to 18 residues. The CDR3 is CASSPNPGHSLAKNIQYF. The DNA of the CDR3 is TGTGCCAGCTCACCAAATCCGGGACACTCACTAGCCAAAAACATTCAGTACTTC.

The J gene is TRBJ2-3, the V gene TRBV5-1, with unresolved D. The ends were cut back, 0 bases at V and 0 bases at J, with 8 bases in the middle. The CDR3 sequence is 15 residues long. Germline-derived CDR1 and CDR2 are SGHRS and YFSETQ. The CDR3 DNA sequence: TGCGCCAGCAGCTTGGTTGGCAGCAGCACAGATACGCAGTATTTT. Its protein is CASSLVGSSTDTQYF.

As DNA, the CDR3 is TGCAGTGCTTTAATCCTGAGACTAGCGGGGTTCACAGATACGCAGTATTTT. It encodes CSALILRLAGFTDTQYF. This chain joins TRBV20-1 and TRBJ2-3; 11 bases line up with TRBD2. Germline-derived CDR1 and CDR2 are DFQATT and SNEGSKA (reference sequence). The CDR3 runs to 17 residues. J gave up 2 bases and V 5 bases, and 12 bases lay outside the gene matches.

The chain employs TRBV4-1 and TRBJ1-1; 10 bases agree with TRBD1. V lost 1 base and J lost 1; bases outside the gene matches: 6. From germline, CDR1 is MGHRA and CDR2 YSYEKL. CDR3 length: 17 residues. The CDR3 DNA reads TGCGCCAGCAGCCAAGGACAGGGGGCTGTAGGGAACACTGAAGCTTTCTTT. Protein: CASSQGQGAVGNTEAFF.

The chain combines TRBV12-3 or TRBV12-4 with TRBJ2-7; D not certain. The CDR3 extends over 13 amino acids. V dropped 0 bases and J dropped 9 bases, with 12 bases sitting between them. The CDR3 region is CASSLALRTGQYF. The CDR3 DNA reads as TGTGCCAGCAGTTTAGCGCTCAGGACCGGGCAGTACTTC.

The chain uses TRBV20-1 and TRBJ1-2, with no clear D. V gave up 0 bases and J gave up 8 bases, with 16 bases separating them. The CDR3 runs to 14 residues. Per the germline V gene, CDR1 is DFQATT and CDR2 is SNEGSKA (reference sequence). The CDR3 region is CSARDRADSVGYTF. CDR3 nucleotide sequence: TGCAGTGCTAGAGATCGCGCGGACTCCGTGGGCTACACCTTC.

The chain combines TRBV20-1 with TRBJ2-3; D possibly uses TRBD1 or TRBD2 (5 bases each). V was cut by 6 bases and J by 3 bases, with 13 bases left in between. Germline V gene sequence: CDR1 DFQATT, CDR2 SNEGSKA (reference sequence). CDR3 length equals 13 residues. CDR3 nucleotide sequence: TGCAGTGCCGGGGCAGGATTTACAGATACGCAGTATTTT. Protein: CSAGAGFTDTQYF.

The rearrangement links TRBV20-1 to TRBJ1-1; D is undetermined. The CDR3 contains 13 residues. Germline values: CDR1 DFQATT, CDR2 SNEGSKA (reference sequence). Trimming removed 3 bases at V and 4 bases at J, with 12 bases between. This chain's CDR3 is CSARGGRGTEAFF. In nucleotides, the CDR3 is TGCAGTGCTAGGGGAGGGCGGGGCACTGAAGCTTTCTTT.

The chain links TRBV30 to TRBJ1-1, with D unclear. The CDR3 totals 10 residues. Germline V gene lookup returns CDR1 GTSNPN and CDR2 SVGIG (reference sequence). The V gene lost 3 bases and the J gene lost 9 bases, with 8 bases spanning the gap. The CDR3 DNA reads as TGTGCCTGGAGCGAAACTAAAGCTTTCTTT. Its protein is CAWSETKAFF.

This clonotype was seen only once. The chain joins TRBV12-3 or TRBV12-4 to TRBJ1-5; D possibly corresponds to TRBD1 (5 bases). The CDR3 covers 15 residues. The germline V and J ends were trimmed by 5 bases and 6 bases, with 17 bases remaining between them. CDR3 DNA sequence: TGTGCCAGCAGTCCCAGGTTGGGGGGATTTCAGCCCCAGCATTTT. It is translated as CASSPRLGGFQPQHF.

The CDR3 nucleotides read TGTGCCAGCAGTACCCCTAGCGGGGGTTATACTAATGAGCAGTTCTTC. It yields the protein CASSTPSGGYTNEQFF. The rearrangement links TRBV7-9 to TRBJ2-1; 10 nucleotides align to TRBD2. V trimming: 6 bases; J trimming: 7 bases; junction bases outside the gene matches: 12. The CDR3 length is 16 residues. Germline V CDR1 and CDR2: SEHNR, FQNEAQ (reference sequence).

The J gene is TRBJ1-5, the V gene TRBV20-1; no firm D call. Germline V lookup: CDR1 DFQATT, CDR2 SNEGSKA (reference sequence). The CDR3 contains 18 residues. Trimming cost V 0 bases and J 7 bases, with 25 bases left between them. As DNA, the CDR3 is TGCAGTGCTAGAGATGATTATACTAAGGGTATCGTCAACCAGCCCCAGCATTTT. Residues: CSARDDYTKGIVNQPQHF.